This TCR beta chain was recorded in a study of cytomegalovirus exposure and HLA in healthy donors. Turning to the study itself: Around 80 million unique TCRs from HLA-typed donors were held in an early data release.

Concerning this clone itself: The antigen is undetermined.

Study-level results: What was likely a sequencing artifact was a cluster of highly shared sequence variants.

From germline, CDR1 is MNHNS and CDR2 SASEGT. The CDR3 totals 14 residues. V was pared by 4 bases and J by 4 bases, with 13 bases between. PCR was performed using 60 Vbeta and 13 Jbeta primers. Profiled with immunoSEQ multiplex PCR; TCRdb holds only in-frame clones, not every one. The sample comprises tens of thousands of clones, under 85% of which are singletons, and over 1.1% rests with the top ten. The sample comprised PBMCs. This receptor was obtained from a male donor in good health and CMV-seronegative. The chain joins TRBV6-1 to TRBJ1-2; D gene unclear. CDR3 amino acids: CASSVVGSSYGYTF. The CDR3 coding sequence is TGTGCCAGCAGTGTCGTGGGCTCCAGCTATGGCTACACCTTC.